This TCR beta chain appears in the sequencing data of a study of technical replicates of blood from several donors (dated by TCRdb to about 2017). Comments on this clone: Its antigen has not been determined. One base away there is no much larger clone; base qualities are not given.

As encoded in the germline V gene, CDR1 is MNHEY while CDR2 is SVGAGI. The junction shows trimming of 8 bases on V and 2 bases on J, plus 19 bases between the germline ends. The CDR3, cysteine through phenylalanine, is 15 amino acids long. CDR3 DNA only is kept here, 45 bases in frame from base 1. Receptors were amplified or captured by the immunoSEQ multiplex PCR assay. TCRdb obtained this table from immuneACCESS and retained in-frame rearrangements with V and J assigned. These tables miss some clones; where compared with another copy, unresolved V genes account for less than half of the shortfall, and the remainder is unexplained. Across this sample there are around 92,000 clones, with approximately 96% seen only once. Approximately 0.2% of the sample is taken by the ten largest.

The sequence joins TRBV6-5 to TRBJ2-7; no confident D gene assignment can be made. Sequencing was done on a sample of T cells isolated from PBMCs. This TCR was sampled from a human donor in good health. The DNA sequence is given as TGTGCCAGCGTGAGTTCCCCTCTGCTGGCCTACGAGCAGTACTTC. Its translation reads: CASVSSPLLAYEQYF.